These T cell receptor beta chains were read from a single sample in a study of T cell responses to AZD1222 COVID-19 vaccine. TCRdb keeps only in-frame clones here, not all; method: immunoSEQ multiplex PCR. Counted here are 88,000 or so clones, about 89% occurring once; the ten biggest clones make up 4% to 5%. Sequenced here: peripheral blood, sampled 28 days after the second AZD1222 dose. Receptors originate from an adult who received the AZD1222 COVID-19 vaccine. The CDR3 runs from the conserved cysteine through the conserved F or W. Clone size is shown for a subset of rows, as once, few, many or a class of expanded clone.

clone size: NA
J gene: TRBJ1-5
V gene: TRBV11-3
CDR3 protein: CASSWTDLYSNQPQHF

clone size: few
J gene: TRBJ1-6
V gene: TRBV15
CDR3 protein: CATSGTYNSPLHF

clone size: NA
J gene: TRBJ1-1
V gene: TRBV10-2
CDR3 protein: CASSGSNRDGNTEAFF

clone size: NA
J gene: TRBJ1-1
V gene: TRBV18
CDR3 protein: CASSPFSGQGDTEAFF

clone size: NA
J gene: TRBJ1-4
V gene: TRBV19
CDR3 protein: CASSTGQGAGEKLFF

clone size: NA
J gene: TRBJ1-3
V gene: TRBV11-2
CDR3 protein: CASSFLKSGVSGNTIYF

clone size: NA
J gene: TRBJ1-2
V gene: TRBV19
CDR3 protein: CASLTPGQGAGGYTF

clone size: NA
J gene: TRBJ1-2
V gene: TRBV2
CDR3 protein: CASRGTGDYGYTF

clone size: NA
J gene: TRBJ2-7
V gene: TRBV27
CDR3 protein: CASSLKQGGTQYF

clone size: NA
J gene: TRBJ1-5
V gene: TRBV5-8
CDR3 protein: CASSFRQGDQPQHF

clone size: once
J gene: TRBJ1-2
V gene: TRBV3-1/TRBV3-2
CDR3 protein: CASSRSGVSGYTF

clone size: NA
J gene: TRBJ1-1
V gene: TRBV2
CDR3 protein: CASSNGWGTEAFF

clone size: NA
J gene: TRBJ1-6
V gene: TRBV9
CDR3 protein: CASSPRGEGNSPLHF

clone size: NA
J gene: TRBJ1-1
V gene: TRBV7-6
CDR3 protein: CASSRKGAQNTEAFF

clone size: NA
J gene: TRBJ1-1
V gene: TRBV5-1
CDR3 protein: CASSFKGGTNTEAFF

clone size: NA
J gene: TRBJ2-2
V gene: TRBV6-5
CDR3 protein: CASRQGLDTGELFF

clone size: NA
J gene: TRBJ2-7
V gene: TRBV9
CDR3 protein: CASSGGTGSGAISYEQYF

clone size: NA
J gene: TRBJ2-7
V gene: TRBV10-2
CDR3 protein: CASSLSYEQYF

clone size: NA
J gene: TRBJ2-2
V gene: TRBV2
CDR3 protein: CASTWEAGGLTGELFF

clone size: NA
J gene: TRBJ2-1
V gene: TRBV4-1
CDR3 protein: CASSPTGGARANEQFF

clone size: NA
J gene: TRBJ1-1
V gene: TRBV5-1
CDR3 protein: CASSLVSGGTEAFF

clone size: NA
J gene: TRBJ1-1
V gene: TRBV5-4
CDR3 protein: CASSLYGSLNTEAFF

clone size: NA
J gene: TRBJ1-6
V gene: TRBV18
CDR3 protein: CASSPQGMDSPLHF

clone size: NA
J gene: TRBJ1-4
V gene: TRBV11-1
CDR3 protein: CASSLTVNEKLFF

clone size: NA
J gene: TRBJ2-3
V gene: TRBV6-4
CDR3 protein: CASSDKGLDTDTQYF

clone size: once
J gene: TRBJ1-2
V gene: TRBV6-5
CDR3 protein: CASSYSIQASYGYTF

clone size: NA
J gene: TRBJ2-1
V gene: TRBV7-8
CDR3 protein: CASSYLTESSYNEQFF

clone size: once
J gene: TRBJ1-5
V gene: TRBV7-2
CDR3 protein: CASSLAGVGQPQHF

clone size: NA
J gene: TRBJ1-4
V gene: TRBV5-4
CDR3 protein: CASSFGATNEKLFF

clone size: NA
J gene: TRBJ1-1
V gene: TRBV5-1
CDR3 protein: CASTPNTEAFF

clone size: NA
J gene: TRBJ1-3
V gene: TRBV4-1
CDR3 protein: CASSHGRGRRNTIYF

clone size: NA
J gene: TRBJ1-2
V gene: TRBV20-1
CDR3 protein: CSARREGGYTF

clone size: NA
J gene: TRBJ2-5
V gene: TRBV9
CDR3 protein: CASSVDIAGGQETQYF

clone size: NA
J gene: TRBJ1-2
V gene: TRBV19
CDR3 protein: CASSILTGVYGYTF

clone size: NA
J gene: TRBJ2-3
V gene: TRBV3-1/TRBV3-2
CDR3 protein: CASSQPRFTDTQYF

clone size: NA
J gene: TRBJ1-2
V gene: TRBV12-3/TRBV12-4
CDR3 protein: CASSSIDYGYTF

clone size: NA
J gene: TRBJ1-5
V gene: TRBV30
CDR3 protein: CAWSGGSSSNQPQHF

clone size: once
J gene: TRBJ1-6
V gene: TRBV10-3
CDR3 protein: CAISGTGDSPLHF

clone size: NA
J gene: TRBJ2-3
V gene: TRBV5-1
CDR3 protein: CASSGGRRVTDTQYF

clone size: NA
J gene: TRBJ2-6
V gene: TRBV5-4
CDR3 protein: CASSLDLSGANVLTF

clone size: NA
J gene: TRBJ1-1
V gene: TRBV5-1
CDR3 protein: CASSFRPTETEAFF

clone size: NA
J gene: TRBJ1-6
V gene: TRBV3-1/TRBV3-2
CDR3 protein: CASSLPQSPLHF

clone size: NA
J gene: TRBJ1-1
V gene: TRBV7-8
CDR3 protein: CASSLLDRFTEAFF

clone size: NA
J gene: TRBJ2-2
V gene: TRBV19
CDR3 protein: CASSLQRGGLWPGELFF

clone size: NA
J gene: TRBJ1-2
V gene: TRBV7-9
CDR3 protein: CASSLLGANYGYTF

clone size: NA
J gene: TRBJ2-3
V gene: TRBV27
CDR3 protein: CASSLNGITDTQYF

clone size: NA
J gene: TRBJ1-1
V gene: TRBV28
CDR3 protein: CASSTGTGNTEAFF

clone size: NA
J gene: TRBJ1-3
V gene: TRBV27
CDR3 protein: CASSLSGTGGRNTIYF

clone size: few
J gene: TRBJ1-1
V gene: TRBV19
CDR3 protein: CASTPVRLGNTEAFF